What follows describes a single T cell receptor (beta chain). These data come from a study of blood T cell repertoires in COVID-19. Study in general: The United States, Italy and Spain supplied acute and convalescent COVID-19 samples. In each case, the material was cDNA or gDNA derived from T cells, B-cell-depleted T cells, or PBMCs.

This CDR3 region has 16 residues. The germline CDR1 and CDR2 sequences are SGHNT and YYREEE (reference sequence). The ends lost 0 bases at V and 3 bases at J; junction bases unmatched: 6. In the study's own analysis: Amplification with reference gene primers provided the estimates of nucleated cell counts. Measured with immunoSEQ multiplex PCR; TCRdb has only the in-frame clones, and not every one. From that table come the V and J calls and clone size; the DNA was used to work out D and trimming. This sample carries about 140,000 clones, 70% to 85% of them seen once, and the ten largest clones take 9.5% to 13%.

The source of this sequence is a man aged 55-75 years who had recovered from COVID-19. The rearrangement links TRBV5-4 to TRBJ2-3; 8 bases align to TRBD2. Sequenced: peripheral blood. The CDR3 loop is CASSLGGTRTTDTQYF. The CDR3 coding sequence is TGTGCCAGCAGCTTGGGGGGGACTAGGACTACAGATACGCAGTATTTT. Full variable domain (missing parts from reference TRBV5-4 and TRBJ2-3): ETGVTQSPTHLIKTRGQQVTLRCSSQSGHNTVSWYQQALGQGPQFIFQYYREEENGRGNFPPRFSGLQFPNYSSELNVNALELDDSALYLCASSLGGTRTTDTQYFGPGTRLTVL.